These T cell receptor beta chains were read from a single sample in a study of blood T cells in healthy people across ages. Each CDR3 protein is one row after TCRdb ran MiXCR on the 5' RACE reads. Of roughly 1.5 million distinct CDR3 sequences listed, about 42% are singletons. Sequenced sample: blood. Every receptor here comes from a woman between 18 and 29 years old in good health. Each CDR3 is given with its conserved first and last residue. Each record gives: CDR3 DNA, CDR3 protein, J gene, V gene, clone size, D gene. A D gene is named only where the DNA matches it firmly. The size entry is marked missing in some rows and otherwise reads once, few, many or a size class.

TGTGCCAGCAGCTCAACGGAGCAGCCCTACGAGCAGTACTTC	CASSSTEQPYEQYF	TRBJ2-7	TRBV11-2	NA	NA
TGTGCCAGCAGCAATCCGGACAGGGGCAATGAGCAGTTCTTC	CASSNPDRGNEQFF	TRBJ2-1	TRBV11-2	few	TRBD1
TGTGCCAGCAGCCAAGATGGGAGCGTAAGCTCCTACGAGCAGTACTTC	CASSQDGSVSSYEQYF	TRBJ2-7	TRBV4-2	few	NA
TGTGCCAGCAGACACACCGGGGGTGGCAATCAGCCCCAGCATTTT	CASRHTGGGNQPQHF	TRBJ1-5	TRBV2	NA	NA
TGTGCCATCGATGCTAGCGGGACTAGGGGGTACAATGAGCAGTTCTTC	CAIDASGTRGYNEQFF	TRBJ2-1	TRBV10-3	NA	TRBD2
TGTGCCAGCAGCTTAACGGACAGGGGGCACGGGGAGCTGTTTTTT	CASSLTDRGHGELFF	TRBJ2-2	TRBV7-9	once	TRBD1
TGTGCCAGCAGTGGAGGGCGGGGGGGCCAGACCCAGTACTTC	CASSGGRGGQTQYF	TRBJ2-5	TRBV25-1	few	TRBD2
TGTGCCAGCAGTTACTCACAGGTGGACTCTGGGGCCAACGTCCTGACTTTC	CASSYSQVDSGANVLTF	TRBJ2-6	TRBV6-6	few	NA
TGTGCCAGTCTCCCCCAGGGCGGGAGATGGTACAATGAGCAGTTCTTC	CASLPQGGRWYNEQFF	TRBJ2-1	TRBV7-9	NA	TRBD2
TGTGCCAGCAGGTCCGGCAGGGGGGCGGTGAACACTGAAGCTTTCTTT	CASRSGRGAVNTEAFF	TRBJ1-1	TRBV12-3/TRBV12-4	NA	TRBD1
TGTGCCAGCAGTTCGACTCGGGACACCTTAGCGGGAGAGCAGTTCTTC	CASSSTRDTLAGEQFF	TRBJ2-1	TRBV7-9	few	TRBD2
TGTGCCACCAGTGATGCGGACTGCCCAGATACGCAGTATTTT	CATSDADCPDTQYF	TRBJ2-3	TRBV24-1	NA	NA
TGTGCCAGCAGGGCCCAGGAGGATGCTTTCTTT	CASRAQEDAFF	TRBJ1-1	TRBV6-6	few	NA
TGCGCCAGCAGCCAAGAACTGTCGCTTAGGGGGGTCTACGAGCAGTACTTC	CASSQELSLRGVYEQYF	TRBJ2-7	TRBV4-3	few	NA
TGTGCCAGCAGCCAAAGACCGGGACAGGGACTTGAGACCCAGTACTTC	CASSQRPGQGLETQYF	TRBJ2-5	TRBV14	NA	TRBD1
TGCAGTGCAGACCCCTGGGGCACTGAAGCTTTCTTT	CSADPWGTEAFF	TRBJ1-1	TRBV20-1	NA	NA
TGTGCCAGCAGCTTGGACGGAGTCTACAATGAGCAGTTCTTC	CASSLDGVYNEQFF	TRBJ2-1	TRBV7-9	few	NA
TGTGCCAGCAGCCCTCGGGGCAGGGTAGAGAATGAGCAGTTCTTC	CASSPRGRVENEQFF	TRBJ2-1	TRBV7-9	NA	NA
TGTGCCAGCAGTACAGGACAGGCCGGCGGGGAGCTGTTTTTT	CASSTGQAGGELFF	TRBJ2-2	TRBV7-8	NA	TRBD1
TGTGCCAGCACTATGACTAGCGGGGTTCAGTACTTC	CASTMTSGVQYF	TRBJ2-4	TRBV2	many	TRBD2
TGTGCCAGCAGTTCTCTCAGCGTCTACGAGCAGTACTTC	CASSSLSVYEQYF	TRBJ2-7	TRBV6-2/TRBV6-3	NA	NA
TGTGCCAGCACTAGAGGACTAGCGGGACTTAGCTCCTACGAGCAGTACTTC	CASTRGLAGLSSYEQYF	TRBJ2-7	TRBV7-8	NA	TRBD2
TGTGCCAGCAGCTGGAGCCTTTTTGCTAATGAAAAACTGTTTTTT	CASSWSLFANEKLFF	TRBJ1-4	TRBV13	few	NA
TGTGCCAACTCACCACCTAAAGATGGGCTCAATGAGCAGTTCTTC	CANSPPKDGLNEQFF	TRBJ2-1	TRBV18	NA	NA
TGCGCCAGCAGTGTCCAACAGGTTACGTACACTGAAGCTTTCTTT	CASSVQQVTYTEAFF	TRBJ1-1	TRBV10-2	few	NA
TGCAGCGTGTCGTCAGGGAACACTGAAGCTTTCTTT	CSVSSGNTEAFF	TRBJ1-1	TRBV29-1	NA	NA
TGTGCCAGCAGTGAAGCGCTTCTTGCGGGAGTGTACAATGAGCAGTTCTTC	CASSEALLAGVYNEQFF	TRBJ2-1	TRBV2	NA	TRBD2
TGTGCCAGCAGTTACTCGTATAGCGGGAGAGAGGGGGATGAGCAGTTCTTC	CASSYSYSGREGDEQFF	TRBJ2-1	TRBV6-6	NA	TRBD2
TGTGCCAGCAGCGTGGACAGTGGGCCCTACGAGCAGTACTTC	CASSVDSGPYEQYF	TRBJ2-7	TRBV7-6	few	NA
TGCGCCAGCAGCCTGGGGTACCCTAACTATGGCTACACCTTC	CASSLGYPNYGYTF	TRBJ1-2	TRBV5-1	NA	NA
TGTGCCAGCAGCTTGAGGCCTAGCGGGATGGATGAGCAGTTCTTC	CASSLRPSGMDEQFF	TRBJ2-1	TRBV7-8	few	TRBD2
TGCAGCGTTAGCAGGGGGGCCTACTATGGCTACACCTTC	CSVSRGAYYGYTF	TRBJ1-2	TRBV29-1	NA	TRBD1
TGTGCCAGCTCTGGGGACACTCGAGGCTACACCTTC	CASSGDTRGYTF	TRBJ1-2	TRBV12-3/TRBV12-4	few	NA
TGCGCCAGCAGCCAAGAAAAGCCGGCAAGGTTTGAGCAGTTCTTC	CASSQEKPARFEQFF	TRBJ2-1	TRBV4-1	NA	NA
TGCAGTGCTGGAGCGGGAGGGGGCTACGAGCAGTACTTC	CSAGAGGGYEQYF	TRBJ2-7	TRBV20-1	NA	TRBD2
TGTGCCATCAGTGAGAAGGACGGGGGGCGGTACGAGCAGTACTTC	CAISEKDGGRYEQYF	TRBJ2-7	TRBV10-3	few	NA
TGTGCCAGCAGTTTGATGGGCTTTCGAGAGACCCAGTACTTC	CASSLMGFRETQYF	TRBJ2-5	TRBV27	NA	NA
TGTGCCACCCAGGGGGCAGATACGCAGTATTTT	CATQGADTQYF	TRBJ2-3	TRBV13	NA	TRBD1
TGTGCCAGCAGTGTAGGGGCCTTCTACGAGCAGTACTTC	CASSVGAFYEQYF	TRBJ2-7	TRBV28	NA	NA
TGTGCCAGCAGTCAGGGGCCCTCTCTCCCAACAGATACGCAGTATTTT	CASSQGPSLPTDTQYF	TRBJ2-3	TRBV5-8	many	NA
TGTGCCAGCAGTTACGACAGGTTCTATAGCAATCAGCCCCAGCATTTT	CASSYDRFYSNQPQHF	TRBJ1-5	TRBV6-6	few	NA
TGCGCCAGCAGCCAAGAAGTACAGGGGACAACCTATGGCTACACCTTC	CASSQEVQGTTYGYTF	TRBJ1-2	TRBV4-3	few	TRBD1
TGTGCCAGCAGTTTCCCGGTGTCTAGCGGGGGAAAAGATACGCAGTATTTT	CASSFPVSSGGKDTQYF	TRBJ2-3	TRBV12-3/TRBV12-4	few	TRBD2
TGTGCCAGCAGTGTCGCTCTCAAAAACATTCAGTACTTC	CASSVALKNIQYF	TRBJ2-4	TRBV27	few	NA
TGTGCCAGCAGTAAACGAGCGAACACAGATACGCAGTATTTT	CASSKRANTDTQYF	TRBJ2-3	TRBV7-3	few	NA
TGCAGTGCTAGAGATAGGCCCCGGGACACAGATACGCAGTATTTT	CSARDRPRDTDTQYF	TRBJ2-3	TRBV20-1	NA	NA
TGTGCCAGCAGCTTAGGAGGGGGCACCTACGAGCAGTACTTC	CASSLGGGTYEQYF	TRBJ2-7	TRBV5-1	many	NA
TGCGCCAGCAGCCAGGGGACAGGGCGAGTCAACTATGGCTACACCTTC	CASSQGTGRVNYGYTF	TRBJ1-2	TRBV4-1	NA	TRBD1